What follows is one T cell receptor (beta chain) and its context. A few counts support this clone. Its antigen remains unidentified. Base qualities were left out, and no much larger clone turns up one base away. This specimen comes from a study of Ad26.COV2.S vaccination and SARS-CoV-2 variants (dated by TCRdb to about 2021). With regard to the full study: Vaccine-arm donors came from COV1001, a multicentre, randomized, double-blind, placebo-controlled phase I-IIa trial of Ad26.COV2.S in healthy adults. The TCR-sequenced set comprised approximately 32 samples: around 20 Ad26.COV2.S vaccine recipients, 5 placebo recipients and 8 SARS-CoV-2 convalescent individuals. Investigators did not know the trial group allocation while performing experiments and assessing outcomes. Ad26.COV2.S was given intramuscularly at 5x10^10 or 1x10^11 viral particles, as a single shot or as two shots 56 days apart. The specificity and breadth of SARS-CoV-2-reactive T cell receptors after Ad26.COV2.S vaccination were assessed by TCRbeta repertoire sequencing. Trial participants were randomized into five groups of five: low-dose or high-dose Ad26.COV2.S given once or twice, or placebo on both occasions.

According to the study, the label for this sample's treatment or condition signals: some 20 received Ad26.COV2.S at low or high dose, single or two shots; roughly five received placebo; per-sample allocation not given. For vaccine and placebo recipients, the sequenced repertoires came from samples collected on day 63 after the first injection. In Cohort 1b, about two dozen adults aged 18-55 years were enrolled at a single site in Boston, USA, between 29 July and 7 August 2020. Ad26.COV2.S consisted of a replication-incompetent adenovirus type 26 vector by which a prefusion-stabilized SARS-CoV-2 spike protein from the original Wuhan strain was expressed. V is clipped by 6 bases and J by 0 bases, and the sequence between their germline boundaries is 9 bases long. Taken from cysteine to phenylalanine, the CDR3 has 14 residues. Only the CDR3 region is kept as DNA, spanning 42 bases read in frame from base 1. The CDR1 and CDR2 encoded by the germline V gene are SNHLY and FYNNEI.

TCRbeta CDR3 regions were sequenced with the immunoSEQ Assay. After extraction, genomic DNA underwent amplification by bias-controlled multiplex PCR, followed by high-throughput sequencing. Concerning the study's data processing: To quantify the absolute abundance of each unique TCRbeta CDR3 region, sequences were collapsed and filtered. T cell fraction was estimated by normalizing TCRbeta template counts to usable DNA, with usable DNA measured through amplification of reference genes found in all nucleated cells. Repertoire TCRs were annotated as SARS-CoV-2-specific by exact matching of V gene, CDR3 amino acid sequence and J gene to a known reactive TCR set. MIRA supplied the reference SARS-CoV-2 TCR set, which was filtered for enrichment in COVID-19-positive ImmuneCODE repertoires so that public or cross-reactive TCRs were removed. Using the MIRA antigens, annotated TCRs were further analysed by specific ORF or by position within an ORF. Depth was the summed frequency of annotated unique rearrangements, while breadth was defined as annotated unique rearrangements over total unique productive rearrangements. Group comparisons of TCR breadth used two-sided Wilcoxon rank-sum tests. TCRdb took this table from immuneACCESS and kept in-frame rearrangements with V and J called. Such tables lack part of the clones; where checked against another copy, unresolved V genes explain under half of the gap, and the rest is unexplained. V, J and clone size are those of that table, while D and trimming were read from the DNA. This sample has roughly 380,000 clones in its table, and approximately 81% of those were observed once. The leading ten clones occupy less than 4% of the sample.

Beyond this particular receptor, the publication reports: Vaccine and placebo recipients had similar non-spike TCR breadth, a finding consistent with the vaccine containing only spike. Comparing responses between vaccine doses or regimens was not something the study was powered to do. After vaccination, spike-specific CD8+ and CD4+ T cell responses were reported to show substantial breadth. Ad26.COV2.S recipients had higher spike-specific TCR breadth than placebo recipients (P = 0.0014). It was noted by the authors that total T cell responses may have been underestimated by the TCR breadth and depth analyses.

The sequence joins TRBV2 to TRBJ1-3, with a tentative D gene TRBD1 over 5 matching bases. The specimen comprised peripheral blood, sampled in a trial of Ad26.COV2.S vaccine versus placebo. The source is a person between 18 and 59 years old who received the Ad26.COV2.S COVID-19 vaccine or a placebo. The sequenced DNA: TGTGCCAGCAGGACAGAGACCTCTGGAAACACCATATATTTT. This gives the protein CASRTETSGNTIYF.